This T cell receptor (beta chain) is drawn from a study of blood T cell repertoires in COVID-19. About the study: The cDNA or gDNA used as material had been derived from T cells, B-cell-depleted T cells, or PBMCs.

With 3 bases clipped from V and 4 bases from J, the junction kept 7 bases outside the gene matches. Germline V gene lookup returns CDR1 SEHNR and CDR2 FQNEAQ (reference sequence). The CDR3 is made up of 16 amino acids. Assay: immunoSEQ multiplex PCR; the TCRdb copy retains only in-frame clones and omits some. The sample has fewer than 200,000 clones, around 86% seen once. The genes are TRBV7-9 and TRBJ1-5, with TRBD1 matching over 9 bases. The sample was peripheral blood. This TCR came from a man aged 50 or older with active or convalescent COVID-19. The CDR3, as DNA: TGTGCCAGCAGCTTGTCCGGACAGGGGTCAAATCAGCCCCAGCATTTT. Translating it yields CASSLSGQGSNQPQHF.